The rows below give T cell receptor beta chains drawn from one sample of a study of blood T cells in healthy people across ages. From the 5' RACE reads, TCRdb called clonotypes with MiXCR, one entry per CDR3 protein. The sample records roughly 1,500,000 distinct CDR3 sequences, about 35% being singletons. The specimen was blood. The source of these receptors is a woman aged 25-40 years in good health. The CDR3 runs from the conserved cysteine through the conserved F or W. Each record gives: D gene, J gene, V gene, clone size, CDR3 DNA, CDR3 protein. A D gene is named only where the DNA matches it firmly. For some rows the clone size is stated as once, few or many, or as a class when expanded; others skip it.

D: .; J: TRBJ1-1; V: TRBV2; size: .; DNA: TGTGCCAGCAAGAAACGATTCATGAACACTGAAGCTTTCTTT; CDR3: CASKKRFMNTEAFF
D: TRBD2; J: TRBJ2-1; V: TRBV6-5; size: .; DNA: TGTGCCAGCAGTCGACTAGCGGCTAAGAATGAGCAGTTCTTC; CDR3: CASSRLAAKNEQFF
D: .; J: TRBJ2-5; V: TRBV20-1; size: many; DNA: TGCAGTGCTAGAGATCACGGGCAGGGGCTGCGAGAGACCCAGTACTTC; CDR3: CSARDHGQGLRETQYF
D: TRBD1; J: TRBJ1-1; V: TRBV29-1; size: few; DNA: TGCAGCGTTGAAAGGGGGCTGTTCACTGAAGCTTTCTTT; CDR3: CSVERGLFTEAFF
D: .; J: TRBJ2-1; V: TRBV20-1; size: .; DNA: TGCAGTGCTACGGTTGCTGCCCTCGGTGAGCAGTTCTTC; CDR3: CSATVAALGEQFF
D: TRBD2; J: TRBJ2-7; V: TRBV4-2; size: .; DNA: TGTGCCAGCAGCCAAGACGCGGGAGAAGCCTACGAGCAGTACTTC; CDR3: CASSQDAGEAYEQYF
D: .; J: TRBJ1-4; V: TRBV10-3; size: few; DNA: TGTGCCACCACTCAAAACTTTAATGAAAAACTGTTTTTT; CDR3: CATTQNFNEKLFF
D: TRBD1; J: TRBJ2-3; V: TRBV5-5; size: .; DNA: TGTGCCTGCAGCATCAGGACAGGGGGCGGCACAGATACGCAGTATTTT; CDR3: CACSIRTGGGTDTQYF
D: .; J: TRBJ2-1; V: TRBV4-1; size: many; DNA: TGCGCCAGCAGCCAAGGTCCGACTCCCTCCGGGAGCTCCTACAATGAGCAGTTCTTC; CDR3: CASSQGPTPSGSSYNEQFF
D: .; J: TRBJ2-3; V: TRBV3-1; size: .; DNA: TGTGCCAGCAGCCGGCAAGGGTTTCTAACAGATACGCAGTATTTT; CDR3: CASSRQGFLTDTQYF
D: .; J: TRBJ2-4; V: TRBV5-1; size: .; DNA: TGCGCCAGCAGCCTGAAAGCACGAGCCAAAAACATTCAGTACTTC; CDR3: CASSLKARAKNIQYF